This entry is about one TCR beta chain. Germline V gene lookup returns CDR1 MNHEY and CDR2 SMNVEV (reference sequence). Trimming shortened V by 4 bases and J by 3 bases, and 16 bases separated the two germline ends. This CDR3 contains 16 residues. TCRdb's table, derived via immunoSEQ multiplex PCR, lists solely in-frame clones and lacks some. The sample has approximately 2.1 million clones; about 92% are singletons. The record originates from a study of shared clonotypes between healthy human individuals. Study summary: Each donor had three CD4 naive, three CD4 memory, two CD8 naive and one CD8 memory plate.

The chain uses TRBV27 and TRBJ1-5; no firm D call. Material: naive CD4+ T cells from PBMCs. The subset: CD45RA+ positively selected. The source is a man aged 18 to 29 in good health. Some clones in this sample may be carry-over from other donors' samples. CDR3 loop: CASSSSAWGNNQPQHF. As DNA, the CDR3 is TGTGCCAGCAGTTCCTCTGCTTGGGGAAACAATCAGCCCCAGCATTTT.